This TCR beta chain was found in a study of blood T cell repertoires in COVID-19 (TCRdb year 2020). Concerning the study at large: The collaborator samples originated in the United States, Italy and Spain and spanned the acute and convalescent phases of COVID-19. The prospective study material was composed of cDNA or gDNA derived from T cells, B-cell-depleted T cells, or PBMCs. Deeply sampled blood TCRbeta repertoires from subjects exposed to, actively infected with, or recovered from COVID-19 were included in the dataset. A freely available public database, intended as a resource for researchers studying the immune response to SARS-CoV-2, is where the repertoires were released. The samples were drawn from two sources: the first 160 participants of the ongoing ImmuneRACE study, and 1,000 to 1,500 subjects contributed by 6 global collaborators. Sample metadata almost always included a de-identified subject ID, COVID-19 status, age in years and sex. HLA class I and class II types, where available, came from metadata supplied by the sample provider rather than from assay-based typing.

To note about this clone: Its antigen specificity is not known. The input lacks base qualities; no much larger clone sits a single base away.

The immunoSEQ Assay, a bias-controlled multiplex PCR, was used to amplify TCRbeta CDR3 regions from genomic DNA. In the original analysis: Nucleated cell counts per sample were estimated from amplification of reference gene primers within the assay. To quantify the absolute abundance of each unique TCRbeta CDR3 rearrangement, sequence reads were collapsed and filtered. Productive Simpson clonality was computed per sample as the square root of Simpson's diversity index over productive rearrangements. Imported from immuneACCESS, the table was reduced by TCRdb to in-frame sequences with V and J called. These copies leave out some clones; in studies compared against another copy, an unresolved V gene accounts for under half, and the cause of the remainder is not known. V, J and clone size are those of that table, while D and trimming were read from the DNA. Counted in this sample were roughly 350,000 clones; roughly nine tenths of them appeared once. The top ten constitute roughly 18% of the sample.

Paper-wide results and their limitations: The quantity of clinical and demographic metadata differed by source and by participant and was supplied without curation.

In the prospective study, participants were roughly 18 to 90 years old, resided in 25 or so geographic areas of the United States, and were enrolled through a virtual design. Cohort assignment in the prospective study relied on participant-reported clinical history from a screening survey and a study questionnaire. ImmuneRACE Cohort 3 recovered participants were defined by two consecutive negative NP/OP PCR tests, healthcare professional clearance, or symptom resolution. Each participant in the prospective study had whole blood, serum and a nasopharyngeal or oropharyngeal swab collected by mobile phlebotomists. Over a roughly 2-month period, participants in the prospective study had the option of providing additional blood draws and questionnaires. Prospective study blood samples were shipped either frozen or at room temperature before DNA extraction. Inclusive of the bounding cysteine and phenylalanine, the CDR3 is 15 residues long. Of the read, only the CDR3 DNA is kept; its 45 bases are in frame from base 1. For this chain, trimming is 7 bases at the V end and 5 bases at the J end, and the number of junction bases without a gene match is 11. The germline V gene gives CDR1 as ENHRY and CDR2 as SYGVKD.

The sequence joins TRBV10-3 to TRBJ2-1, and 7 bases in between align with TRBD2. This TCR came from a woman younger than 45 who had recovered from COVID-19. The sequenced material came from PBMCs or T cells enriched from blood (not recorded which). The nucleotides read TGTGCCATCAACAACCCGGGAGGCCCTAACAATGAGCAGTTCTTC. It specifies CAINNPGGPNNEQFF.